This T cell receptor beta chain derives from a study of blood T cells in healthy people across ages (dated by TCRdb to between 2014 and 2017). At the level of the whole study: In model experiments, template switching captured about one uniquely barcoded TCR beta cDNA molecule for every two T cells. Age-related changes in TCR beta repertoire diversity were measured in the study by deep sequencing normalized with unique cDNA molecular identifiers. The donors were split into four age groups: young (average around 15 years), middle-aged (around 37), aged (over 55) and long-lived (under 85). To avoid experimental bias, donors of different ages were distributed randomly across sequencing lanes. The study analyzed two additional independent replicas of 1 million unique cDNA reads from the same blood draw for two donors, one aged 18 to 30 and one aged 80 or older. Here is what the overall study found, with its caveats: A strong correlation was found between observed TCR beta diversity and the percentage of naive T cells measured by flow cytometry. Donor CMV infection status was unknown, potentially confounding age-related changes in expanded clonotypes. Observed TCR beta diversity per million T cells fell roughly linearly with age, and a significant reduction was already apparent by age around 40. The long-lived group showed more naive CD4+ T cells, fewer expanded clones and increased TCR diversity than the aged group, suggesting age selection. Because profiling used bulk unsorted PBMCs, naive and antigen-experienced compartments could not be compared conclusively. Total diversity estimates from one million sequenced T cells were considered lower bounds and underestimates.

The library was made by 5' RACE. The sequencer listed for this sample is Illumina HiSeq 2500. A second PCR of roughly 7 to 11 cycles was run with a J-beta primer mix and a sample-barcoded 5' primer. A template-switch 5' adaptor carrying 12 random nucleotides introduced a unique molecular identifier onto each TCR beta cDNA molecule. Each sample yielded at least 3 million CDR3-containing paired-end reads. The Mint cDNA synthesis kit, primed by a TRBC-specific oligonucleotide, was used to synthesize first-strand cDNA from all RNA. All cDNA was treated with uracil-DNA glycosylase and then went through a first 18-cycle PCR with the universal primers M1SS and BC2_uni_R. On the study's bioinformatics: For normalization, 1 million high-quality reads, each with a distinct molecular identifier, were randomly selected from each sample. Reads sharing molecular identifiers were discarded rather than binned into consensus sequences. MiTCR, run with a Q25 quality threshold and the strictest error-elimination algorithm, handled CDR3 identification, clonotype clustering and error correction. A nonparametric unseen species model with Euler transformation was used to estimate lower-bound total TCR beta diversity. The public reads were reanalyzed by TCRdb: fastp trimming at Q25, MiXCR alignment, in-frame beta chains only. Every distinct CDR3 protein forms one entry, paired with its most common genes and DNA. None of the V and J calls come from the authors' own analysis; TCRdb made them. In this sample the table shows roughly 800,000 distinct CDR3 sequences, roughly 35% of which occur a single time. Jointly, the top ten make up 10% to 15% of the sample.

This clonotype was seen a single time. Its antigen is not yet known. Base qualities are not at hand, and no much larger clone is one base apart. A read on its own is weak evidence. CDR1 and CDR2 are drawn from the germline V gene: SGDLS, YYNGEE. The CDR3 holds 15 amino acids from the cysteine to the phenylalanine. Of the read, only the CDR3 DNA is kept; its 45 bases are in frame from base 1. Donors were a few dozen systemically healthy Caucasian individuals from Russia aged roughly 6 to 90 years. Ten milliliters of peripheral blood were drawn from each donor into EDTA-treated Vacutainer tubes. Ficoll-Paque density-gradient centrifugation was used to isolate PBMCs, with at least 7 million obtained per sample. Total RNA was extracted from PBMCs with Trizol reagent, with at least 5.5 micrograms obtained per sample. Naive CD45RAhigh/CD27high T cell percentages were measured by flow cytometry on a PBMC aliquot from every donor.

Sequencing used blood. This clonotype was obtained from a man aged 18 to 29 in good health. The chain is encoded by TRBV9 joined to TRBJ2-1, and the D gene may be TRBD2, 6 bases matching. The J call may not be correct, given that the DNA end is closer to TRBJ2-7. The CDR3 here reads CASSVAAGSYNEQYF. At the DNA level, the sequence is TGTGCCAGCAGCGTAGCTGCGGGGTCCTACAATGAGCAGTACTTC.